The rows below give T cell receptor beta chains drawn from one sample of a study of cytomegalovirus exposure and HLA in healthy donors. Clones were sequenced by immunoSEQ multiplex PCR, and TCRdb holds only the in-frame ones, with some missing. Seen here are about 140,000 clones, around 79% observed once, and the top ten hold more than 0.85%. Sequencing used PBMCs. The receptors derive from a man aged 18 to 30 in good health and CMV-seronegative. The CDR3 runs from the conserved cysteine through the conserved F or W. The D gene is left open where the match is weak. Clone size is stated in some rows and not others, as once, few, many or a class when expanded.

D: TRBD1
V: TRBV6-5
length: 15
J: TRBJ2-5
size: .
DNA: TGTGCCAGCAGTTTTTCACAGGGGCGAGCGGAGACCCAGTACTTC
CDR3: CASSFSQGRAETQYF

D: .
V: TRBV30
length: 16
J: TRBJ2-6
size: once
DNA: TGTGCCTGGAGCCCCCCACTGTCCTCTGGGGCCAACGTCCTGACTTTC
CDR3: CAWSPPLSSGANVLTF

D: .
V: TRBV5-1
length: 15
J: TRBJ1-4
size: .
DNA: TGCGCCAGTTACGCAGGGTTTTCGACTAATGAAAAACTGTTTTTT
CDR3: CASYAGFSTNEKLFF

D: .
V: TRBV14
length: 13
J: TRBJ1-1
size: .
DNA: TGTGCCAGCAGCCAAGATCCAAACACTGAAGCTTTCTTT
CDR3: CASSQDPNTEAFF

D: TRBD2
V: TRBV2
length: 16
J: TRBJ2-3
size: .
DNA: TGTGCCAGCAGTCCTTTGAGCGGGGGAGGGACAGATACGCAGTATTTT
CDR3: CASSPLSGGGTDTQYF

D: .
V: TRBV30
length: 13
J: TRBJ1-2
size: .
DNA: TGTGCCTTCACCAGCCGGGGGGTCTATGGCTACACCTTC
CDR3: CAFTSRGVYGYTF

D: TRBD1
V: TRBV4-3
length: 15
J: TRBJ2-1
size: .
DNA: TGCGCCAGCAGCCGGGGACAGCTGGGGTACAATGAGCAGTTCTTC
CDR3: CASSRGQLGYNEQFF

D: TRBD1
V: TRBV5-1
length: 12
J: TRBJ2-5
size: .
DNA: TGCGCCAGCAGCCTGGGACAGGAGACCCAGTACTTC
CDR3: CASSLGQETQYF

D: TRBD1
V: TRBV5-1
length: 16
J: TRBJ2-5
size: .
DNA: TGCGCCAGCAGCCCGATAATAGGGACAGGAGAGGAGACCCAGTACTTC
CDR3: CASSPIIGTGEETQYF

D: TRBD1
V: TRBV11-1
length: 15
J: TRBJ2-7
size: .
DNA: TGTGCCAGCAGCTCCCGGACAGGGCGTATCTACGAGCAGTACTTC
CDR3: CASSSRTGRIYEQYF

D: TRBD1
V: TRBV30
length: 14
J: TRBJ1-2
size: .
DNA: TGTGCCTGGCCGAGGGGACAGCCGCCGAGAGGCTACACCTTC
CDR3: CAWPRGQPPRGYTF

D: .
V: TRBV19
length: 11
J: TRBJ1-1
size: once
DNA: TGTGCCAGTACCATTTACACTGAAGCTTTCTTT
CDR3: CASTIYTEAFF

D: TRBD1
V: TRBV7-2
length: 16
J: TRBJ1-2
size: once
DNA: TGTGCCAGCAGCTTAGTAGGCACAGGGGCGACCTATGGCTACACCTTC
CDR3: CASSLVGTGATYGYTF

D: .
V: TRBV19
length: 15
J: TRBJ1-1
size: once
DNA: TGTGCCAGTAGTATAATGGGCAGCCGAGACACTGAAGCTTTCTTT
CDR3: CASSIMGSRDTEAFF

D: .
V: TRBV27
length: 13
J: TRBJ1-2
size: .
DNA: TGTGCCAGCAGTTTATCGGGAGGGGATGGCTACACCTTC
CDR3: CASSLSGGDGYTF

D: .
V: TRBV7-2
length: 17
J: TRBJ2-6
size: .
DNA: TGTGCCAGCAGTCGGGGGTCACAAATCTCTGGGGCCAACGTCCTGACTTTC
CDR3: CASSRGSQISGANVLTF

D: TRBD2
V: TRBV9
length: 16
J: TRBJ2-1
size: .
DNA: TGTGCCAGCAGCGCCCATATAGCGGGGGGGCAAAATGAGCAGTTCTTC
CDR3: CASSAHIAGGQNEQFF

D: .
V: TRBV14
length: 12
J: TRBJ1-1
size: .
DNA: TGTGCCAGCAGCCCGGGTCCGGAGAACGCTTTCTTT
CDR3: CASSPGPENAFF

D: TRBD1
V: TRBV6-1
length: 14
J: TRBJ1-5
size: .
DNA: TGTGCCAGCACGGGACAGGGTACCAATCAGCCCCAGCATTTT
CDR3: CASTGQGTNQPQHF

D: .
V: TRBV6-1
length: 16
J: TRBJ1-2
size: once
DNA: TGTGCCAGCAGTGAAGCGCTGTGGGGCAGTAACTATGGCTACACCTTC
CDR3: CASSEALWGSNYGYTF

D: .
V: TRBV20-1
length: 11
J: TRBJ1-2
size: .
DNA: TGCAGTGCTAGAACCAACGAGGGCTACACCTTC
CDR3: CSARTNEGYTF

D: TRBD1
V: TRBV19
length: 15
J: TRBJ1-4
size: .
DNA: TGTGCCAGTAGTACGGGGACAGGACATACTGAAAAACTGTTTTTT
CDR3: CASSTGTGHTEKLFF

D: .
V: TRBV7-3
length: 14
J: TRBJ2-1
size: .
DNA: TGTGCCAGCAGCTCCCCAGGGGTAAACAATGAGCAGTTCTTC
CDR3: CASSSPGVNNEQFF

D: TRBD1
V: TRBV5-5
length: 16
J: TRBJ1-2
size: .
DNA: TGTGCCAGCAGCTTCTCAATCGACAGGGATTACTATGGCTACACCTTC
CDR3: CASSFSIDRDYYGYTF

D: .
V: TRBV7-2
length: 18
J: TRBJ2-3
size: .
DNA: TGTGCCAGCAGCTTCACCAGGGGTAGACAAACTAGCACAGATACGCAGTATTTT
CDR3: CASSFTRGRQTSTDTQYF

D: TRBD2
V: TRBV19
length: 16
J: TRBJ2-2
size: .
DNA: TGTGCCAGTAGTAGATTCAGCGGGACGAACACCGGGGAGCTGTTTTTT
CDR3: CASSRFSGTNTGELFF

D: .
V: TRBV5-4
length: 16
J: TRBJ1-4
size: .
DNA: TGTGCCAGCAGTTCTACAGGGTTCTTCACTAATGAAAAACTGTTTTTT
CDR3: CASSSTGFFTNEKLFF

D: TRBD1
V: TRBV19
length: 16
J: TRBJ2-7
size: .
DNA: TGTGCCAGTAGTATATATTCGAGGGGGCCGCGCAACGAGCAGTACTTC
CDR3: CASSIYSRGPRNEQYF

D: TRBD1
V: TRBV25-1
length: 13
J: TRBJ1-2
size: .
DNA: TGTGCCAGCAGTCAGGGGGTGCGGGATGGCTACACCTTC
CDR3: CASSQGVRDGYTF

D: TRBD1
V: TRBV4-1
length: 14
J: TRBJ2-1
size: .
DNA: TGCGCCAGCAGCCAAGACCAGGGGGCCTATGAGCAGTTCTTC
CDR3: CASSQDQGAYEQFF

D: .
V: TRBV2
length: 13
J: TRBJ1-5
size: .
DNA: TGTGCCAGCAGTGAATACGGGGATCAGCCCCAGCATTTT
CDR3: CASSEYGDQPQHF

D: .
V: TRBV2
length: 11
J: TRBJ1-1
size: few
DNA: TGTGCCAGCAGGGAACAGTTTGAAGCTTTCTTT
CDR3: CASREQFEAFF

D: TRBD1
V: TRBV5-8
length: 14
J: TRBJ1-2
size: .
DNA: TGTGCCAGCAGCTTCCAAGACAGGGGTAATGGCTACACCTTC
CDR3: CASSFQDRGNGYTF

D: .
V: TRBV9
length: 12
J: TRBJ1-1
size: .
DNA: TGTGCCAGCAGCGTAAAGAGAACTGAAGCTTTCTTT
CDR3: CASSVKRTEAFF

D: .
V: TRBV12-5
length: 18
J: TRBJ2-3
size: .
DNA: TGTGCTAGTGTTCGTACGTCGGCGGGTCCTCTTATCACAGATACGCAGTATTTT
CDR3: CASVRTSAGPLITDTQYF

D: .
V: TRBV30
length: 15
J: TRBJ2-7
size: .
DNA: TGTGCCTGGAGGATAATCAGGGGTAAAGGGTACGAGCAGTACTTC
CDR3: CAWRIIRGKGYEQYF

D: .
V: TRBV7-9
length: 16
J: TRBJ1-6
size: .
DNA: TGTGCCAGCAGCGCCCTAGCGGGCAAGTCAGGGGCACCCCTCCACTTT
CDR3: CASSALAGKSGAPLHF

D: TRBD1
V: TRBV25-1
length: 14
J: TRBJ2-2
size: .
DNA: TGTGCCAGCAGTGGGACAGGGGACACCGGGGAGCTGTTTTTT
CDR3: CASSGTGDTGELFF

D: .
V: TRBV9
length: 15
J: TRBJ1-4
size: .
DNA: TGTGCCAGCAACGGGGGAGGAGCAAGTAATGAAAAACTGTTTTTT
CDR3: CASNGGGASNEKLFF

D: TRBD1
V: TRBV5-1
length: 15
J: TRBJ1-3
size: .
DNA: TGCGCCAGCAGTCCTACAGGGGCCTCTGGAAACACCATATATTTT
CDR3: CASSPTGASGNTIYF

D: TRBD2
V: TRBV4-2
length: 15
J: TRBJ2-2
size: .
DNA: TGTGCCAGCAGCCAAGTATCGCGGGGGGCCGGGGAGCTGTTTTTT
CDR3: CASSQVSRGAGELFF

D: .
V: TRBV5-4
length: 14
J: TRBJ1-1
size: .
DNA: TGTGCCAGCAGCTGGGGACTTCAGCCCACTGAAGCTTTCTTT
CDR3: CASSWGLQPTEAFF

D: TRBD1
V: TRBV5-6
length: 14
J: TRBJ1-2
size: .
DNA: TGTGCCAGCAGCCCAGACAGGGCCGGGGATGGCTACACCTTC
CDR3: CASSPDRAGDGYTF

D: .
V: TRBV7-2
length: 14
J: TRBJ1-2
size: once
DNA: TGTGCCAGCAGCTCAACCCCCAGTAACTATGGCTACACCTTC
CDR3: CASSSTPSNYGYTF

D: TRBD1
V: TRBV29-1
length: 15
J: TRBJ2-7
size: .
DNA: TGCAGCGTTGGACTCCTAGGGCAGGGGGCCTACGAGCAGTACTTC
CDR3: CSVGLLGQGAYEQYF

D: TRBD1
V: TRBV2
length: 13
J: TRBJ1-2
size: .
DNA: TGTGCCAGCAGTACAGGGGGTTGGGATGGCTACACCTTC
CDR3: CASSTGGWDGYTF

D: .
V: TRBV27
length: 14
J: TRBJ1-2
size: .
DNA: TGTGCCAGCACCCAGCCAGGGATGAACTATGGCTACACCTTC
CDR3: CASTQPGMNYGYTF

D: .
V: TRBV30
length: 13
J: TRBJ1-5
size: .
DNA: TGTGCCTGGAGTGCCCGGGGGAATCAGCCCCAGCATTTT
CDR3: CAWSARGNQPQHF

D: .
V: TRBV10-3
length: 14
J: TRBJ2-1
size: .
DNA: TGTGCCATCAGTGTTGGAGCTAGAGACAATGAGCAGTTCTTC
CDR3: CAISVGARDNEQFF

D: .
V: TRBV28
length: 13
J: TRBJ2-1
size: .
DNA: TGTGCCAGCAGTTTATACAGGGACAATGAGCAGTTCTTC
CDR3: CASSLYRDNEQFF

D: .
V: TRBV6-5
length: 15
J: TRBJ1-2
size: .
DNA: TGTGCCAGCAGTGCTGCCTTGGGCCCACACTATGGCTACACCTTC
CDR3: CASSAALGPHYGYTF

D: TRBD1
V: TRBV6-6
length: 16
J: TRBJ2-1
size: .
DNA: TGTGCCAGCAGTTTCATCCCGACAGGGGGCGTCTATGAGCAGTTCTTC
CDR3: CASSFIPTGGVYEQFF